Listed here are 27 T cell receptor beta chains from one sample, sequenced in a study of Graves' ophthalmopathy and Graves' hyperthyroidism. TCR beta CDR3 regions were amplified from RNA transcripts. An initial RT-PCR round employing HTBI primers preceded a second-round multiplex PCR. TCRdb reanalysed the multiplex PCR reads using MiXCR and keeps one entry per CDR3 protein. The sample holds over 500,000 distinct CDR3 sequences, about a fifth seen once. The sample comprised peripheral blood. These receptors were taken from a woman aged 18-30 years with stable Graves' hyperthyroidism. Some clones in this sample may be carry-over from other donors' samples.

The chain joins TRBV19 to TRBJ1-5; no reliable D call. Trimming pared 10 bases from V and 3 bases from J, leaving 16 bases between. The CDR3 contains 14 residues. In germline, CDR1 is LNHDA, CDR2 SQIVND (reference sequence). CDR3 sequence reads: CATGPAGYNQPQHF. CDR3 in DNA: TGTGCCACCGGGCCCGCCGGGTACAATCAGCCCCAGCATTTT. Using reference TRBV19 and TRBJ1-5 for the parts outside the CDR3, the full variable domain is DGGITQSPKYLFRKEGQNVTLSCEQNLNHDAMYWYRQDPGQGLRLIYYSQIVNDFQKGDIAEGYSVSREKKESFPLTVTSAQKNPTAFYLCATGPAGYNQPQHFGDGTRLSIL.

This clonotype was observed many times. V gene TRBV27 combines with J gene TRBJ1-6; no definite D call. The CDR3 spans 16 residues. Trimming took off 3 bases at V and 0 bases at J, with 9 bases between the two ends. Germline V gene lookup returns CDR1 MNHEY and CDR2 SMNVEV (reference sequence). The CDR3 sequence: CASSFWGGSYNSPLHF. In nucleotides, the CDR3 is TGTGCCAGCAGTTTTTGGGGAGGCTCCTATAATTCACCCCTCCACTTT.

At least ten counts were recorded for this clonotype. The V call is TRBV20-1, the J call TRBJ1-1; D gene ambiguous. CDR1 and CDR2 (germline): DFQATT, SNEGSKA (reference sequence). This CDR3 region has 11 residues. V lost 5 bases to trimming and J lost 1 base, with 5 bases between them. This CDR3 reads CSAPRNTEAFF. The CDR3 DNA reads TGCAGTGCTCCCCGGAACACTGAAGCTTTCTTT.

This clonotype was seen ten or more times. The chain is built from TRBV27 and TRBJ1-1; 7 nucleotides align to TRBD1. This CDR3 has 13 amino acids. With 7 bases clipped from V and 8 bases from J, the junction kept 10 bases outside the gene matches. From germline, CDR1 is MNHEY and CDR2 SMNVEV (reference sequence). CDR3 sequence (DNA): TGTGCCAGCATACTCCCAGGGGGGGGAGAAGCTTTCTTT. Its translation is CASILPGGGEAFF.

V usage is TRBV12-3 or TRBV12-4 and J usage is TRBJ1-5; a weak D match, TRBD1 (5 bases). Trimming removed 6 bases from V and 7 bases from J, with 19 bases in between. The CDR3 is made up of 15 amino acids. CDR3 nucleotide sequence: TGTGCCAGCAGCCATTTCCGGGACCCACCGCAGCCCCAGCATTTT. Translated, it gives CASSHFRDPPQPQHF.

This clonotype has just a few counts. The chain carries TRBV3-1 and TRBJ2-5; the D gene is possibly TRBD2 (5 bases). This CDR3 is built from 15 residues. V was pared by 1 base and J by 4 bases, with 13 bases between. The germline V gene has CDR1 LGHDT and CDR2 YNNKEL (reference sequence). The CDR3 DNA follows: TGTGCCAGCAGCCAAGGCCCCGCTAGCAGAGAGACCCAGTACTTC. Translated: CASSQGPASRETQYF.

Ten or more counts support this clonotype. The chain recombines TRBV2 with TRBJ1-6; 7 bases are shared with TRBD1. The CDR3 runs 18 residues. V dropped 3 bases and J dropped 3; count of bases not matched to a gene: 11. Germline assignment: CDR1 SNHLY and CDR2 FYNNEI. This CDR3 reads CASSDTLTGPGYNSPLHF. CDR3 bases: TGTGCCAGCAGTGACACCCTGACAGGGCCGGGCTATAATTCACCCCTCCACTTT.

This clonotype showed up many times. The rearrangement joins TRBV27 to TRBJ2-5; D is undetermined. V lost 6 bases, J lost 5 bases, and 13 bases lay in between. Germline V gene lookup returns CDR1 MNHEY and CDR2 SMNVEV (reference sequence). The CDR3 contains 13 residues. CDR3 nucleotide sequence: TGTGCCAGCAGCGAAAGGAATAGGGAGACCCAGTACTTC. Translated: CASSERNRETQYF.

The rearrangement joins TRBV6-5 to TRBJ2-7; 15 bases are a match to TRBD2. Per germline, CDR1 MNHEY and CDR2 SVGAGI. With V trimmed by 0 bases and J by 4 bases, 4 bases remained unmatched. The CDR3 is 17 amino acids. This CDR3 reads CASSYSFGLAGGYEQYF. In nucleotides, the CDR3 is TGTGCCAGCAGTTACTCGTTTGGACTAGCGGGGGGGTACGAGCAGTACTTC.

This clonotype was counted ten times or more. The CDR3 sequence: CASSLSKWPGETQYF. The CDR3, as DNA: TGTGCCAGCAGCTTATCTAAATGGCCAGGAGAGACCCAGTACTTC. The J gene is TRBJ2-5, the V gene TRBV7-2; D remains unclear. The CDR3 is 15 residues long. Germline lookup yields CDR1 SGHTA and CDR2 FQGNSA. V was trimmed by 2 bases and J by 4 bases, leaving 14 bases between them.

The table lists this clonotype with a count of one. This rearrangement joins TRBV2 to TRBJ2-7; D remains unclear. Trimming pared 0 bases from V and 6 bases from J, leaving 6 bases between. Germline V gene sequence: CDR1 SNHLY, CDR2 FYNNEI. The CDR3 is 12 residues long. CDR3: CASSEAGSEQYF. The CDR3 DNA is TGTGCCAGCAGTGAAGCTGGCAGCGAGCAGTACTTC.

This clonotype was picked up many times. This chain uses TRBV27 with TRBJ2-7, with D possibly matching TRBD1 (7 bases). V lost 5 bases and J 5 bases, leaving 22 bases between the germline ends. Germline assignment: CDR1 MNHEY and CDR2 SMNVEV (reference sequence). There are 16 residues in the CDR3. The CDR3 is CASSSRSTGTRNEQYF. The CDR3 DNA reads as TGTGCCAGCAGTAGCCGCTCGACAGGGACTCGGAACGAGCAGTACTTC.

As regards this clonotype: One base away lies a much larger clone, so this may be a sequencing read error. The DNA for the CDR3 is TGTGCCAGCGGGGACATCGCCCTCGACTATCATCAGCCCCAGCATTTT. It is translated as CASGDIALDYHQPQHF. The J gene is TRBJ1-5, the V gene TRBV6-1; D possibly corresponds to TRBD1 (6 bases). The length of the CDR3 is 16 residues. The germline CDR1 and CDR2 sequences are MNHNS and SASEGT. Trimming removed 8 bases from V and 5 bases from J, with 22 bases in between.

The gene calls are TRBV5-1 and TRBJ2-2; TRBD2 aligns across 12 bases. This CDR3 has 17 residues. Germline V gene lookup returns CDR1 SGHRS and CDR2 YFSETQ. The ends lost 0 bases at V and 6 bases at J; junction bases unmatched: 6. Written as DNA, the CDR3 is TGCGCCAGCAGCTTGGGGAAGACTAGCGGGAGCGCCGGGGAGCTGTTTTTT. It yields the protein CASSLGKTSGSAGELFF.

At least ten counts were recorded for this clonotype. V usage is TRBV20-1 and J usage is TRBJ1-2; weak D call: TRBD1 (6 bases). The CDR3 consists of 13 residues. Trimming removed 4 bases at V and 2 bases at J, with 11 bases between. Germline assignment: CDR1 DFQATT and CDR2 SNEGSKA (reference sequence). The CDR3 is CSAIGGSNYGYTF. The CDR3 DNA is TGCAGTGCTATTGGGGGCAGCAACTATGGCTACACCTTC.

The chain links TRBV6-1 to TRBJ2-7, with 8 positions matching TRBD1. V lost 7 bases and J lost 3; bases outside the gene matches: 8. Germline V gene lookup returns CDR1 MNHNS and CDR2 SASEGT. The CDR3 length is 14 residues. The CDR3 reads CASTPDRGLYEQYF. In DNA, the CDR3 is TGTGCCAGCACCCCCGACAGGGGTCTCTACGAGCAGTACTTC.

The sample holds many counts of this clonotype. The rearrangement joins TRBV10-3 to TRBJ2-7; 7 positions agree with TRBD1. The germline gives CDR1 ENHRY, CDR2 SYGVKD. V shed 9 bases and J 5 bases; nucleotides not matched to a gene: 4. This CDR3 has 11 amino acids. The CDR3 DNA reads as TGTGCCATTGCGCAGGGGGACGAGCAGTACTTC. Translated, it gives CAIAQGDEQYF.

This clonotype has only a few counts. The chain combines TRBV11-1 with TRBJ2-7; D tentatively fits TRBD1 or TRBD2 (5 bases each). With 4 bases removed from V and 2 bases from J, the gap between germline ends came to 12 bases. Looked up from germline, CDR1 is SGHAT and CDR2 is FQDESV (reference sequence). The CDR3 length is 14 residues. The CDR3 sequence is CASSYRDGPYEQYF. In DNA form, the CDR3 reads TGTGCCAGCAGCTACCGGGACGGGCCCTACGAGCAGTACTTC.

This clonotype appeared many times. The J gene is TRBJ2-7, the V gene TRBV6-2 or TRBV6-3; 8 positions match TRBD1. The V gene's germline CDR1 is MNHEY and CDR2 SVGEGT. V shed 6 bases, J shed 2 bases, and the junction held 9 bases outside the gene matches. The CDR3 extends over 15 amino acids. The CDR3 bases are TGTGCCAGCAGCTACGGGACAGGACTAACCTACGAGCAGTACTTC. Protein: CASSYGTGLTYEQYF.

The chain combines TRBV7-6 with TRBJ2-7, with D perhaps TRBD1 or TRBD2 (5 bases each). The CDR3 runs 15 residues. Germline CDR1 SGHVS, CDR2 FNYEAQ. Trimming took off 5 bases at V and 2 bases at J, with 16 bases between the two ends. The CDR3 sequence: CASSISGGGPYEQYF. CDR3 nucleotides: TGTGCCAGCAGCATTAGTGGTGGGGGACCCTACGAGCAGTACTTC.

This clonotype has at least ten counts. The chain combines TRBV20-1 with TRBJ1-1; 8 bases fit TRBD1. Germline V CDR1 and CDR2: DFQATT, SNEGSKA (reference sequence). This CDR3 is 13 amino acids long. The V segment lost 8 bases and the J segment 6 bases; nucleotides outside the gene matches: 11. This CDR3 is CSSNDRGRPEAFF. CDR3 DNA: TGCAGTTCGAACGACAGGGGCCGGCCTGAAGCTTTCTTT.

The sample holds many counts of this clonotype. This chain links TRBV6-5 with TRBJ1-2; D perhaps matches TRBD1 (5 bases). Trimming left V 5 bases short and J 7 bases short, with 11 bases between. The CDR3 runs 12 residues. Germline-derived CDR1 and CDR2 are MNHEY and SVGAGI. The CDR3 loop is CASSTQGGGYTF. The DNA of the CDR3 is TGTGCCAGCAGTACTCAGGGAGGTGGCTACACCTTC.

This clonotype occurred many times. This chain uses TRBV13 with TRBJ1-1; TRBD1 aligns across 7 bases. This CDR3 is built from 16 residues. Germline CDR1 and CDR2: PRHDT and FYEKMQ (reference sequence). V lost 4 bases, J lost 6 bases, and 14 bases stayed unmatched. CDR3 nucleotide sequence: TGTGCCAGCAGCTCTTGGACAGGCGGGGGTATCGCTGAAGCTTTCTTT. Translation: CASSSWTGGGIAEAFF. The entire variable domain, with the rest obtained from reference TRBV13 and TRBJ1-1, is as follows: AAGVIQSPRHLIKEKRETATLKCYPIPRHDTVYWYQQGPGQDPQFLISFYEKMQSDKGSIPDRFSAQQFSDYHSELNMSSLELGDSALYFCASSSWTGGGIAEAFFGQGTRLTVV.

This clonotype was detected ten times or more. The V gene is TRBV6-2 or TRBV6-3, the J gene TRBJ2-6, with TRBD2 matching over 7 bases. Germline V gene lookup returns CDR1 MNHEY and CDR2 SVGEGT. The CDR3 sequence is 18 residues long. V shed 6 bases, J shed 0 bases, and the junction held 11 bases outside the gene matches. In DNA form, the CDR3 reads TGTGCCAGCAGCCCTGTAGCGGGTTCTCTCTCTGGGGCCAACGTCCTGACTTTC. Protein: CASSPVAGSLSGANVLTF.

This clonotype showed up just once. J is TRBJ1-2 and V is TRBV12-3 or TRBV12-4, with 7 bases identical to TRBD1. The CDR3 is 16 residues long. V dropped 3 bases and J dropped 2; count of bases not matched to a gene: 9. Here the CDR3 reads CASSFRGQESNYGYTF. CDR3 bases: TGTGCCAGCAGTTTTCGCGGACAGGAGTCCAACTATGGCTACACCTTC.

This clonotype appeared many times. V usage is TRBV28 and J usage is TRBJ2-7; D unclear. Germline V gene lookup returns CDR1 MDHEN and CDR2 SYDVKM. V lost 2 bases and J 2 bases, leaving 10 bases between the germline ends. The CDR3 loop spans 14 amino acids. In DNA, the CDR3 is TGTGCCAGCAGTTTAAGGTTTCGAACCTACGAGCAGTACTTC. It translates to CASSLRFRTYEQYF.

The genes are TRBV6-5 and TRBJ1-5; D might be TRBD1 (5 bases). Per germline, CDR1 MNHEY and CDR2 SVGAGI. V was shortened by 0 bases and J by 3 bases, with 9 bases between the two germline ends. CDR3 length: 15 amino acids. DNA for the CDR3: TGTGCCAGCAGTTACTCGACAGAGTACAATCAGCCCCAGCATTTT. Residues: CASSYSTEYNQPQHF.